The next 18 T cell receptor beta chains were all read from a single sample in a study of blood T cell repertoires in COVID-19. Profiled with immunoSEQ multiplex PCR; TCRdb holds only in-frame clones, not every one. The sample carries about 94,000 clones, roughly 80% recorded once. Sequencing used peripheral blood. Receptors originate from a human donor in a cohort sampled during active COVID-19.

V usage is TRBV9 and J usage is TRBJ2-2; D gene unclear. The CDR3 runs 15 residues. Germline V gene lookup returns CDR1 SGDLS and CDR2 YYNGEE. V was shortened by 3 bases and J by 0 bases, with 9 bases between the two germline ends. DNA of the CDR3: TGTGCCAGCAGCGCAGATTTATCGAACACCGGGGAGCTGTTTTTT. This gives the protein CASSADLSNTGELFF.

In this sample, this clone turned up once. The rearrangement links TRBV5-4 to TRBJ1-2, with D unresolved. Trimming removed 0 bases at V and 4 bases at J, with 7 bases between. CDR1 is SGHNT and CDR2 is YYREEE in the germline V gene (reference sequence). The CDR3 covers 13 residues. The CDR3 loop reads CASSLDSGYGYTF. As DNA, the CDR3 is TGTGCCAGCAGCTTGGACAGTGGCTATGGCTACACCTTC. The complete variable domain, with remaining parts taken from reference TRBV5-4 and TRBJ1-2, reads ETGVTQSPTHLIKTRGQQVTLRCSSQSGHNTVSWYQQALGQGPQFIFQYYREEENGRGNFPPRFSGLQFPNYSSELNVNALELDDSALYLCASSLDSGYGYTFGSGTRLTVV.

The chain is built from TRBV6-5 and TRBJ1-6, with D perhaps TRBD1 (5 bases). CDR1 and CDR2 (germline): MNHEY, SVGAGI. This CDR3 is 15 amino acids long. V was cut by 5 bases and J by 8 bases, with 16 bases left in between. The CDR3 bases are TGTGCCAGCAGTAACGGGGGGACCTCTTATTCACCCCTCCACTTT. It codes for CASSNGGTSYSPLHF.

This chain joins TRBV7-2 and TRBJ2-7; TRBD1 might be the D (6 bases). CDR3 length: 14 residues. Trimming cost V 2 bases and J 2 bases, with 10 bases left between them. Germline CDR1 is SGHTA and CDR2 is FQGNSA. In nucleotides, the CDR3 is TGTGCCAGCAGCTTATGGACAGCGACCTACGAGCAGTACTTC. Translating gives CASSLWTATYEQYF.

This clone appeared a single time. The chain uses TRBV28 and TRBJ2-1; 7 positions match TRBD2. Germline V lookup: CDR1 MDHEN, CDR2 SYDVKM. The CDR3 contains 15 residues. V shed 1 base, J shed 9 bases, and the junction held 9 bases outside the gene matches. The CDR3 bases are TGTGCCAGCAGTTTATCAGGGACTAATTCGGGTGAGCAGTTCTTC. It yields the protein CASSLSGTNSGEQFF.

The CDR3 here is CASSLSRAGGNTQYF. DNA of the CDR3: TGTGCCAGCAGCTTGAGTCGAGCGGGAGGAAACACGCAGTATTTT. The genes are TRBV7-2 and TRBJ2-3; 9 bases line up with TRBD2. After removal of 3 bases from V and 9 bases from J, the junction contained 10 bases not matched to a gene. The CDR3 runs to 15 residues. Germline V gene sequence: CDR1 SGHTA, CDR2 FQGNSA.

This chain joins TRBV2 and TRBJ2-7; TRBD2 agrees at 11 bases. This CDR3 spans 13 amino acids. The germline V gene encodes CDR1 SNHLY and CDR2 FYNNEI. V lost 5 bases, J lost 3 bases, and 0 bases stayed unmatched. The CDR3 nucleotides read TGTGCCAGCAGTACTAGCGGGAGCTACGAGCAGTACTTC. Translation: CASSTSGSYEQYF.

CDR3: CASSQGLAGGIQGSREQYF. CDR3 in DNA: TGTGCCAGCAGCCAAGGGCTAGCGGGAGGTATTCAAGGGTCGCGCGAGCAGTACTTC. This chain connects TRBV14 to TRBJ2-7; TRBD2 aligns across 11 bases. Germline V gene sequence: CDR1 SGHDN, CDR2 FVKESK. The CDR3 runs to 19 residues. V was clipped by 1 base and J by 6 bases; unmatched bases: 17.

The chain has TRBV6-5 and TRBJ1-5; D gene unclear. There are 13 residues in the CDR3. The V end was cut by 7 bases, the J end by 0 bases, with 7 bases between. Germline V lookup: CDR1 MNHEY, CDR2 SVGAGI. CDR3 residues: CASNHNSNQPQHF. The DNA for the CDR3 is TGTGCCAGCAATCACAATAGCAATCAGCCCCAGCATTTT.

The rearrangement joins TRBV7-2 to TRBJ1-3; 8 bases fit TRBD1. Germline assignment: CDR1 SGHTA and CDR2 FQGNSA. This CDR3 has 16 residues. V shed 5 bases and J 3 bases; nucleotides not matched to a gene: 9. CDR3 sequence (DNA): TGTGCCAGCAGCCCGACAGGGGTGGCATATGGAAACACCATATATTTT. Translated, it gives CASSPTGVAYGNTIYF.

The genes are TRBV4-3 and TRBJ1-2; the D gene is possibly TRBD1 (5 bases). The CDR3 consists of 14 residues. Germline CDR1 reads LGHNA; CDR2 reads YSLEER. V gave up 1 base and J gave up 8 bases, with 14 bases separating them. The CDR3 protein is CASSQGRQGGGYTF. For the CDR3, the DNA is TGCGCCAGCAGCCAAGGGAGGCAGGGAGGCGGCTACACCTTC.

The chain joins TRBV19 to TRBJ1-5; 9 bases align to TRBD1. V trimming: 5 bases; J trimming: 6 bases; junction bases outside the gene matches: 8. The CDR3 loop spans 15 amino acids. The V gene's germline CDR1 is LNHDA and CDR2 SQIVND (reference sequence). CDR3 region: CASSSRQGEAQPQHF. In nucleotides, the CDR3 is TGTGCCAGTAGTTCACGACAGGGGGAGGCTCAGCCCCAGCATTTT.

This clone was picked up many times. The CDR3 DNA sequence: TGTGCCAGCATTTCGCAGAACTCCTACGAGCAGTACTTC. Protein: CASISQNSYEQYF. The V call is TRBV27, the J call TRBJ2-7, with D hard to call. V was clipped by 7 bases and J by 0 bases, with 10 bases between them. Germline assignment: CDR1 MNHEY and CDR2 SMNVEV (reference sequence). The CDR3 length is 13 residues.

J is TRBJ2-3 and V is TRBV10-3; 15 nucleotides align to TRBD2. The CDR3 totals 20 residues. In germline, CDR1 is ENHRY, CDR2 SYGVKD. V was clipped by 4 bases and J by 2 bases; unmatched bases: 13. CDR3 residues: CAISVPPIGTSGGITDTQYF. CDR3 sequence (DNA): TGTGCCATCAGTGTTCCCCCTATTGGGACTAGCGGGGGGATCACAGATACGCAGTATTTT.

The chain recombines TRBV4-1 with TRBJ2-1; 11 bases map to TRBD2. After removal of 4 bases from V and 5 bases from J, the junction contained 7 bases not matched to a gene. The CDR3 spans 16 residues. Germline V CDR1 and CDR2: MGHRA, YSYEKL. The CDR3 is CASSRLSSGRNNEQFF. In DNA, the CDR3 is TGCGCCAGCAGCCGCCTCTCTAGCGGGAGGAACAATGAGCAGTTCTTC.

J is TRBJ2-7 and V is TRBV27; a possible D gene is TRBD2 (5 bases). The CDR3 is made up of 14 amino acids. The germline CDR1 and CDR2 sequences are MNHEY and SMNVEV (reference sequence). Trimming removed 5 bases at V and 0 bases at J, with 11 bases between. The CDR3 DNA reads as TGTGCCAGCAGTAGGTCGGGATACTCCTACGAGCAGTACTTC. Residues: CASSRSGYSYEQYF.

DNA of the CDR3: TGTGCCATCAGCGCTGTTATCGGGACTAGCGGGAGCCACGACAATGAGCAGTTCTTC. It is translated as CAISAVIGTSGSHDNEQFF. The chain uses TRBV10-3 and TRBJ2-1; 14 positions match TRBD2. The CDR3 runs to 19 residues. V shed 6 bases and J 5 bases; nucleotides not matched to a gene: 15. Germline V gives CDR1 ENHRY, CDR2 SYGVKD.

V and J are TRBV27 and TRBJ1-6, with 7 bases lining up with TRBD1. The CDR3 consists of 13 residues. The V and J ends lost 6 bases and 6 bases, in that order; junction bases with no gene match: 2. Looked up from germline, CDR1 is MNHEY and CDR2 is SMNVEV (reference sequence). This CDR3 reads CASRTGVNSPLHF. The CDR3 bases are TGTGCCAGCAGAACAGGGGTTAATTCACCCCTCCACTTT.